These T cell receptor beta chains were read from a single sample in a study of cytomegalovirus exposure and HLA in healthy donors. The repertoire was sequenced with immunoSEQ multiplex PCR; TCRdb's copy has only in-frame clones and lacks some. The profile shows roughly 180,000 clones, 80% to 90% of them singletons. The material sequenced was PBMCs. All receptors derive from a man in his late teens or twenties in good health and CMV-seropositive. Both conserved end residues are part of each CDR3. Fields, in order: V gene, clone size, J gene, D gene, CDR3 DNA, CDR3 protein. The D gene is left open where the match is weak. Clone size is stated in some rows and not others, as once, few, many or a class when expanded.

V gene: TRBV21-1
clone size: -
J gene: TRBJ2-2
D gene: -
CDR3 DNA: TGTGCCAGCAGCAAAGGCTCGGAACAGGGAGGGACCGGGGAGCTGTTTTTT
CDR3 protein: CASSKGSEQGGTGELFF

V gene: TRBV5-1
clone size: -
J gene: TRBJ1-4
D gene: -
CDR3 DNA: TGCGCCAGCAGCTCGATGGGCAGGGACACAACTAATGAAAAACTGTTTTTT
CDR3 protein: CASSSMGRDTTNEKLFF

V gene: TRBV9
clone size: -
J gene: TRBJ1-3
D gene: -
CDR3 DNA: TGTGCCTCTAACCCGGGAGGTCTTCCTGGAAACACCATATATTTT
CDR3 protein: CASNPGGLPGNTIYF

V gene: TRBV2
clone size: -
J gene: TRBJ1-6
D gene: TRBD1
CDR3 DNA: TGTGCCAGCAGCATGGACAGGACGAGCTCCTATAATTCACCCCTCCACTTT
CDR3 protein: CASSMDRTSSYNSPLHF

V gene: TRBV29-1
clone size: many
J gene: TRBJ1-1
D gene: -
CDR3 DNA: TGCAGCGTCCAAGACAGAAAGAACACTGAAGCTTTCTTT
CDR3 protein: CSVQDRKNTEAFF

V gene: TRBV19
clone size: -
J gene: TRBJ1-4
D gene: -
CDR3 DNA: TGTGCCAGTAGTATCTCGGGGTTTGCAACTAATGAAAAACTGTTTTTT
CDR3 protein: CASSISGFATNEKLFF

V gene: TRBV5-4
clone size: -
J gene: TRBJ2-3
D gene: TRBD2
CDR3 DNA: TGTGCCAGCTTACGGGGGGGCCCAGCGGGAGATACGCAGTATTTT
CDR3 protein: CASLRGGPAGDTQYF

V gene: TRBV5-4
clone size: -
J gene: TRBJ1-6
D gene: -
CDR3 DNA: TGTGCCAGCAGACTCTCGCCGAGTTCACCCCTCCACTTT
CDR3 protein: CASRLSPSSPLHF

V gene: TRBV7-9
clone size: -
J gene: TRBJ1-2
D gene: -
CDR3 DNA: TGTGCCAGCAGCTTAAACAGTCACTATGGCTACACCTTC
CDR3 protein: CASSLNSHYGYTF

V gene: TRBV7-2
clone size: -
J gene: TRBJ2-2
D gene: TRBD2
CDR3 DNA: TGTGCCAGCAGCTCGACTAGCGTGAACACCGGGGAGCTGTTTTTT
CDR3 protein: CASSSTSVNTGELFF

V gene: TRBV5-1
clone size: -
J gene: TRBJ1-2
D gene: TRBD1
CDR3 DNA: TGCGCCAGCAGCCTGGGACAGGGGAGCGCCGGCTATGGCTACACCTTC
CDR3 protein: CASSLGQGSAGYGYTF

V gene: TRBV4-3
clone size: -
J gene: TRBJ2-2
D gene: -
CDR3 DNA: TGCGCCAGCAGCCAAGATTGGAGGGGGGGGAACACCGGGGAGCTGTTTTTT
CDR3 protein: CASSQDWRGGNTGELFF

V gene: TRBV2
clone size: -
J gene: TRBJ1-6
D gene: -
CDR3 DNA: TGTGCCAGCATACGGGACTCCAATTCACCCCTCCACTTT
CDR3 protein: CASIRDSNSPLHF

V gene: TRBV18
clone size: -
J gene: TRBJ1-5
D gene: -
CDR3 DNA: TGTGCCAGCTCCCTCGACAGTAACCGCAATCAGCCCCAGCATTTT
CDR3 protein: CASSLDSNRNQPQHF

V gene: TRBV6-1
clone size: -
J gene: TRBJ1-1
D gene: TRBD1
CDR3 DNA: TGTGCCAGCAGTGGGTGGAGGGGGCTGCACACTGAAGCTTTCTTT
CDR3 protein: CASSGWRGLHTEAFF

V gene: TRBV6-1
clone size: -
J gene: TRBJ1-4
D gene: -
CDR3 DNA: TGTGCCAGCAGTGAAGCGACAGCAACTAATGAAAAACTGTTTTTT
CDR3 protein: CASSEATATNEKLFF

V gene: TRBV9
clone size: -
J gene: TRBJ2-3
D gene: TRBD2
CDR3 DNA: TGTGCCAGCAGCGGCGGGACTAGCGGGGGAGGAGATACGCAGTATTTT
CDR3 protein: CASSGGTSGGGDTQYF

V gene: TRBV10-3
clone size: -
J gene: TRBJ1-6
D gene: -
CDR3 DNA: TGTGCCATCAGTGGGAAGGGAGTGGGTTCACCCCTCCACTTT
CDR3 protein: CAISGKGVGSPLHF

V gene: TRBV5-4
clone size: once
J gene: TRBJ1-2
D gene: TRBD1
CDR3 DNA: TGTGCCAGCAGCTTGGGGGACAGGGGAGAGGGCACCTTC
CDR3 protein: CASSLGDRGEGTF

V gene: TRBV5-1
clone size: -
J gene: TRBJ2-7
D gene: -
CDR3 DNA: TGCGCCAGCAGCTTTCAGGGGAAGCAGTACTTC
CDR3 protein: CASSFQGKQYF

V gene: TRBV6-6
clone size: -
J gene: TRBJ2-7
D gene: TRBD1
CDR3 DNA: TGTGCCAGCAGTTGGGACGGGGGACAGGGGATGCGTGGGCAGTACTTC
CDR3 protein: CASSWDGGQGMRGQYF

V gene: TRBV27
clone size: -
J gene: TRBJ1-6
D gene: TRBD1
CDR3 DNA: TGTGCCAGCAGTCCACAAAACCGGGACAGAATACCTTTTTGGACCCTCCACTTT
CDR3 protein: CASSPQNRDRIPFWTLHF

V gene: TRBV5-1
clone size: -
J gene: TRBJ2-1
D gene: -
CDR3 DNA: TGCGCCAGCCACGCCGAGCTGGGCGCGAATGAGCAGTTCTTC
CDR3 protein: CASHAELGANEQFF

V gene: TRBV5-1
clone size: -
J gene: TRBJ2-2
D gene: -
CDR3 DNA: TGCGCCAGCCTAAGTACGGACACCGGGGAGCTGTTTTTT
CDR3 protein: CASLSTDTGELFF

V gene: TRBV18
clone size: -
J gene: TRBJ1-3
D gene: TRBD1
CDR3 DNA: TGTGCCAGCTCGCCAGGACAGGCCCGCGCCTCTGGAAACACCATATATTTT
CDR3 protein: CASSPGQARASGNTIYF

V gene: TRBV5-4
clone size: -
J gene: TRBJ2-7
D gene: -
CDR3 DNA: TGTGCCAGCAGCCTAATCGACAGGAGCTCCTACGAGCAGTACTTC
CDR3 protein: CASSLIDRSSYEQYF

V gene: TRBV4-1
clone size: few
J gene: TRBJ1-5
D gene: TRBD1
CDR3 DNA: TGCGCCAGCAGCCAGGGACAGGGATATCGGCAGCCCCAGCATTTT
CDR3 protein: CASSQGQGYRQPQHF

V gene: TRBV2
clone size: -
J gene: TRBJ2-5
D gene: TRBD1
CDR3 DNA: TGTGCCAGCACTCGCACCCGGGACAGTGGGCCGGACTTC
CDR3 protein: CASTRTRDSGPDF

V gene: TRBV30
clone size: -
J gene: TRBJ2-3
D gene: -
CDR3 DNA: TGTGCCTGGAGTGTAGGGGCAGGTGATACGCAGTATTTT
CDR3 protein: CAWSVGAGDTQYF

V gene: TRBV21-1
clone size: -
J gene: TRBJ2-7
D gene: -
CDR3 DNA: TGTGCCAGCAGCAAAGACGGCGGGGAGTACTTC
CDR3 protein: CASSKDGGEYF

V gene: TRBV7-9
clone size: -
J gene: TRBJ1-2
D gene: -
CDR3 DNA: TGTGCCAGCAGCTTATCTGTCCCCTATGGCTACACCTTC
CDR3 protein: CASSLSVPYGYTF

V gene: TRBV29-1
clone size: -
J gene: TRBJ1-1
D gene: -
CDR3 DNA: TGCAGCGCAGACAGCCTACTCAACACTGAAGCTTTCTTT
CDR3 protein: CSADSLLNTEAFF

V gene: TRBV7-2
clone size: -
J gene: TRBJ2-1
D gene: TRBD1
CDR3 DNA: TGTGCCAGCAGCCCCCTCCGGGACAGAGTCAATGAGCAGTTCTTC
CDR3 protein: CASSPLRDRVNEQFF

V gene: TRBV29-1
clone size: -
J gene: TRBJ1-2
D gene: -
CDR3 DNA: TGCAGCGTTGAAGGTTTCCGGGGGGCCTATGGCTACACCTTC
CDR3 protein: CSVEGFRGAYGYTF

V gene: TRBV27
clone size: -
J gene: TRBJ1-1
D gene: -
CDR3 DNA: TGTGCCAGCAGCCCTAGACGGAATCCCCCAGGGGTAGAAGCTTTCTTT
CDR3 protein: CASSPRRNPPGVEAFF

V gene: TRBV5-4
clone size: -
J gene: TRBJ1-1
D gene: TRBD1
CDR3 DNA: TGTGCCAGCAGCTTGACGACAGGGTCGAGCACTGAAGCTTTCTTT
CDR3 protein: CASSLTTGSSTEAFF

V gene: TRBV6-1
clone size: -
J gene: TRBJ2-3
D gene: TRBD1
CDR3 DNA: TGTGCCAGCAGTGAAGTGCAGGGGGCAGATACGCAGTATTTT
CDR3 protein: CASSEVQGADTQYF

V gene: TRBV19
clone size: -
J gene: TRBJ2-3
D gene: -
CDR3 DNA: TGTGCCAGTAGTATAGGCGCCACTAGCACAGATACGCAGTATTTT
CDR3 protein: CASSIGATSTDTQYF

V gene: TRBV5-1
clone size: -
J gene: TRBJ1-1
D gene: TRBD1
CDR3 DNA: TGCGCCAGCAGCGGGAGGACAGGGAACACTGAAGCTTTCTTT
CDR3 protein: CASSGRTGNTEAFF

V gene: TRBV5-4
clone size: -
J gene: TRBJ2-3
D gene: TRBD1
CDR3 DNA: TGTGCCATTAAGGACGGGACAGGCCGCACAGATACGCAGTATTTT
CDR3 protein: CAIKDGTGRTDTQYF

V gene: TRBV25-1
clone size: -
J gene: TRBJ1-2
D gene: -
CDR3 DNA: TGTGCCAGCAGTGGAGGGCTATATGGCTACACCTTC
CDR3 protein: CASSGGLYGYTF

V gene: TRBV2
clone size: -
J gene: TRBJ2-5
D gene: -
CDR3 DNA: TGTGCCAGCAGCGGAGATCAAGAGACCCAGTACTTC
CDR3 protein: CASSGDQETQYF

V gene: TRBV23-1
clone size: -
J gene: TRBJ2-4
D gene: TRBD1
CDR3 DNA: TGCGCCAGCAACCGGACAGGGTATTTGAAAAACATTCAGTACTTC
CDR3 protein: CASNRTGYLKNIQYF

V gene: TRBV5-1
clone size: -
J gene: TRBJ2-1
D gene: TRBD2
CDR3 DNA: TGCGCCAGCAGCAGTACTAGCGGGGGATTTTACAATGAGCAGTTCTTC
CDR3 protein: CASSSTSGGFYNEQFF

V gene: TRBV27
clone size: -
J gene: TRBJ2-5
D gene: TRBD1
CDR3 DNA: TGTGCCAGCAGTTTATGGTCAGGGGGCGAAGAGACCCAGTACTTC
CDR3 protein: CASSLWSGGEETQYF

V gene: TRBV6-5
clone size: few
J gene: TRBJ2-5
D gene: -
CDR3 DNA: TGTGCCAGCAGCTGGGGACAACCCGGGGAGACCCAGTACTTC
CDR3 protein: CASSWGQPGETQYF

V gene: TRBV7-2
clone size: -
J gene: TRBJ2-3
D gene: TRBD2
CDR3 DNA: TGTGCCAGCAGCTTCTTGGGAGGCGGGGGGCGGTCAGATACGCAGTATTTT
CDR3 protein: CASSFLGGGGRSDTQYF

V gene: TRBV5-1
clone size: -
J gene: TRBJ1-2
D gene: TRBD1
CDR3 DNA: TGCGCCAGCAGCTCAGCCGGGACAGGCTATGGCTACACCTTC
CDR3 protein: CASSSAGTGYGYTF

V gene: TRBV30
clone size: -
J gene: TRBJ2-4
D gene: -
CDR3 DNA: TGTGCCTGGAGTCTCGGGACTTTAAACATTCAGTACTTC
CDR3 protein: CAWSLGTLNIQYF

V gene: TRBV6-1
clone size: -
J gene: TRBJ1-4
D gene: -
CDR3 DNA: TGTGCCAGCAGTGGACAGAGTGTAACTAATGAAAAACTGTTTTTT
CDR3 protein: CASSGQSVTNEKLFF

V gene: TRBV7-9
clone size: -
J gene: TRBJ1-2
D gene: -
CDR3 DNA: TGTGCCAGCAGCTTAGGTCGTCCCGACAGGACTTATGGCTACACCTTC
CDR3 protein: CASSLGRPDRTYGYTF

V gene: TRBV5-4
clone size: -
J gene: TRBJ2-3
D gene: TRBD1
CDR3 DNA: TGTGCCAGCCAGGGACAGTCCCCCACAGATACGCAGTATTTT
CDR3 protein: CASQGQSPTDTQYF

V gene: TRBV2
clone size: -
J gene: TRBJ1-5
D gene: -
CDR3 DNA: TGTGCCAGCAGGGTCGACAGATATCAGCCCCAGCATTTT
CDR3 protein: CASRVDRYQPQHF

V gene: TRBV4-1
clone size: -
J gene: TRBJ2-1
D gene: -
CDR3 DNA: TGCGCCAGCAGCCAAGTAGGGGCCTATGAGCAGTTCTTC
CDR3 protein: CASSQVGAYEQFF

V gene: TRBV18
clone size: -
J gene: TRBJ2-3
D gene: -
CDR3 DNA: TGTGCCAGCTCACCACGGCTAGTCGGCACAGATACGCAGTATTTT
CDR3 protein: CASSPRLVGTDTQYF

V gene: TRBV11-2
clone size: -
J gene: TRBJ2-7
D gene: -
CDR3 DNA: TGTGCCAGCAGCTTTCTCATCGACAGCTACGAGCAGTACTTC
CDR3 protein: CASSFLIDSYEQYF